This entry features one T cell receptor (beta chain) sequence. The CDR3 is made up of 15 amino acids. From germline, CDR1 is MNHEY and CDR2 SMNVEV (reference sequence). V shed 5 bases and J 4 bases; nucleotides not matched to a gene: 4. This sample stems from a study of T cell changes during pregnancy in multiple sclerosis. This table comes from immunoSEQ multiplex PCR, and its TCRdb copy is limited to in-frame clones, with some not included. The table shows approximately 130,000 clones, with about 95% occurring only once. The clonotype originates from a female donor with multiple sclerosis, enrolled in a pregnancy study. The rearrangement uses TRBV27 and TRBJ2-2; 10 positions match TRBD2. The source was peripheral blood, collected after pregnancy. CDR3 nucleotides: TGTGCCAGCAGTGTACTAGCGGGAAGCACCGGGGAGCTGTTTTTT. Protein sequence: CASSVLAGSTGELFF.